The source of this T cell receptor (beta chain) is a study of T cells after yellow fever vaccination. At the level of the study: Those fractions that held only low numbers of cells were prepared using the SMART-Seq v4 Ultra Low Input RNA kit. General study points: Subsequent booster samples again held most clones from primary vaccination (96% CD4, about 90% CD8).

A word on this clonotype: Its target is unknown.

V lost 7 bases to trimming and J lost 8 bases, with 17 bases between them. The CDR3 sequence is 12 residues long. From germline, CDR1 is SQVTM and CDR2 ANQGSEA. One entry per CDR3 protein results from TCRdb running MiXCR on the 5' RACE reads. The data contain some 500,000 distinct CDR3 sequences, about 13% of them singletons. The receptor was isolated from a man aged 25 to 40 who received the YFV17D yellow fever vaccine. The rearrangement uses TRBV29-1 and TRBJ1-2; D gene uncertain. The sequenced sample was PBMCs, obtained on the day of the yellow fever booster vaccination. The CDR3 loop reads CSAEPGMEGYTF. The CDR3 region has the DNA TGCAGCGCCGAACCCGGAATGGAGGGCTACACCTTC. The variable domain in full, with the rest retrieved from reference TRBV29-1 and TRBJ1-2, is SAVISQKPSRDICQRGTSLTIQCQVDSQVTMMFWYRQQPGQSLTLIATANQGSEATYESGFVIDKFPISRPNLTFSTLTVSNMSPEDSSIYLCSAEPGMEGYTFGSGTRLTVV.